A selection of T cell receptor beta chains follows, all from one sample in a study of OX40 agonist ivuxolimab in advanced cancers. TCRdb's table, derived via immunoSEQ multiplex PCR, lists solely in-frame clones and lacks some. The sample lists some 15,000 clones; roughly nine tenths were seen once. Sequencing used CD4+ or CD8+ T cells sorted from blood, obtained in a trial of the OX40 agonist ivuxolimab. Receptors were obtained from an adult with an advanced solid tumor such as melanoma, head and neck, liver or kidney cancer. The CDR3 runs from the conserved cysteine through the conserved F or W. A D gene is named only where the DNA matches it firmly. Rows may omit the clone size; those that give it use once, few, many or a size class.

CDR3 protein: CACFGALGYEQYF
CDR3 DNA: TGTGCCTGCTTCGGAGCCTTAGGTTACGAGCAGTACTTC
J gene: TRBJ2-7
clone size: .
CDR3 length: 13
D gene: .
V gene: TRBV30

CDR3 protein: CASSLGQGNTEAFF
CDR3 DNA: TGTGCCAGCAGCTTAGGACAGGGGAACACTGAAGCTTTCTTT
J gene: TRBJ1-1
clone size: .
CDR3 length: 14
D gene: TRBD1
V gene: TRBV7-6

CDR3 protein: CASSIPTSGYNEQFF
CDR3 DNA: TGTGCCAGTAGTATCCCAACTAGCGGCTACAATGAGCAGTTCTTC
J gene: TRBJ2-1
clone size: .
CDR3 length: 15
D gene: TRBD2
V gene: TRBV19

CDR3 protein: CATSRDKGGVEQYF
CDR3 DNA: TGTGCCACCAGCAGAGATAAAGGAGGGGTCGAGCAGTACTTC
J gene: TRBJ2-7
clone size: .
CDR3 length: 14
D gene: .
V gene: TRBV15

CDR3 protein: CASRRNEKLFF
CDR3 DNA: TGTGCCAGCCGCCGTAATGAAAAACTGTTTTTT
J gene: TRBJ1-4
clone size: .
CDR3 length: 11
D gene: .
V gene: TRBV2

CDR3 protein: CASNEGTLLLSTQYF
CDR3 DNA: TGTGCCAGCAACGAAGGGACCCTTCTTCTTTCTACGCAGTATTTT
J gene: TRBJ2-3
clone size: few
CDR3 length: 15
D gene: .
V gene: TRBV5-5

CDR3 protein: CASSIIRSNTEAFF
CDR3 DNA: TGTGCCAGTAGTATAATCAGGTCTAACACTGAAGCTTTCTTT
J gene: TRBJ1-1
clone size: .
CDR3 length: 14
D gene: .
V gene: TRBV19

CDR3 protein: CASSAGILVNEQYF
CDR3 DNA: TGTGCCAGCAGCGCCGGGATTCTCGTCAACGAGCAGTACTTC
J gene: TRBJ2-7
clone size: .
CDR3 length: 14
D gene: .
V gene: TRBV9

CDR3 protein: CASSSALAEAYNEQFF
CDR3 DNA: TGTGCCAGCAGCTCTGCACTAGCCGAAGCCTACAATGAGCAGTTCTTC
J gene: TRBJ2-1
clone size: once
CDR3 length: 16
D gene: .
V gene: TRBV7-9

CDR3 protein: CASSQDSAVNQPQHF
CDR3 DNA: TGCGCCAGCAGCCAAGATTCTGCGGTCAATCAGCCCCAGCATTTT
J gene: TRBJ1-5
clone size: once
CDR3 length: 15
D gene: .
V gene: TRBV4-1

CDR3 protein: CATSSPGTTGNTIYF
CDR3 DNA: TGTGCCACCAGCAGCCCCGGGACAACTGGAAACACCATATATTTT
J gene: TRBJ1-3
clone size: .
CDR3 length: 15
D gene: .
V gene: TRBV15

CDR3 protein: CASSLVGRPSSGNTIYF
CDR3 DNA: TGTGCCAGCAGCTTGGTGGGTCGGCCTAGCTCTGGAAACACCATATATTTT
J gene: TRBJ1-3
clone size: .
CDR3 length: 17
D gene: .
V gene: TRBV5-5

CDR3 protein: CASSVDKDRANYGYTF
CDR3 DNA: TGTGCCAGCAGCGTAGATAAGGACAGAGCTAACTATGGCTACACCTTC
J gene: TRBJ1-2
clone size: .
CDR3 length: 16
D gene: .
V gene: TRBV9

CDR3 protein: CASWPLEQAYGYTF
CDR3 DNA: TGTGCCAGCTGGCCCCTGGAACAGGCCTATGGCTACACCTTC
J gene: TRBJ1-2
clone size: .
CDR3 length: 14
D gene: .
V gene: TRBV6-1

CDR3 protein: CASSIATGELFF
CDR3 DNA: TGTGCCAGTAGTATTGCGACCGGGGAGCTGTTTTTT
J gene: TRBJ2-2
clone size: .
CDR3 length: 12
D gene: .
V gene: TRBV19

CDR3 protein: CASSLVAGGPYEQYF
CDR3 DNA: TGTGCCAGCAGTTTAGTAGCGGGAGGGCCCTACGAGCAGTACTTC
J gene: TRBJ2-7
clone size: .
CDR3 length: 15
D gene: TRBD2
V gene: TRBV27

CDR3 protein: CASSVRTSGEQFF
CDR3 DNA: TGTGCCAGTAGTGTAAGGACTAGCGGAGAGCAGTTCTTC
J gene: TRBJ2-1
clone size: .
CDR3 length: 13
D gene: TRBD2
V gene: TRBV19

CDR3 protein: CASSIGSASYEQYF
CDR3 DNA: TGTGCCAGCAGTATCGGGAGTGCATCCTACGAGCAGTACTTC
J gene: TRBJ2-7
clone size: .
CDR3 length: 14
D gene: .
V gene: TRBV28

CDR3 protein: CASRQGADNQPQHF
CDR3 DNA: TGTGCCAGCAGGCAGGGGGCAGACAATCAGCCCCAGCATTTT
J gene: TRBJ1-5
clone size: .
CDR3 length: 14
D gene: TRBD1
V gene: TRBV28

CDR3 protein: CASRLGEGSEKLFF
CDR3 DNA: TGTGCCAGTCGCCTTGGTGAGGGGAGTGAAAAACTGTTTTTT
J gene: TRBJ1-4
clone size: .
CDR3 length: 14
D gene: .
V gene: TRBV6-6

CDR3 protein: CASSGSHGERSSDEQFF
CDR3 DNA: TGTGCCAGCAGCGGATCACACGGGGAGCGGTCCTCGGATGAGCAGTTCTTC
J gene: TRBJ2-1
clone size: .
CDR3 length: 17
D gene: .
V gene: TRBV9

CDR3 protein: CAWLMNSYNEQFF
CDR3 DNA: TGTGCCTGGCTGATGAACAGCTACAATGAGCAGTTCTTC
J gene: TRBJ2-1
clone size: .
CDR3 length: 13
D gene: .
V gene: TRBV30

CDR3 protein: CASSQLTGTGGIYEQYF
CDR3 DNA: TGTGCCAGCAGCCAACTCACCGGGACAGGGGGAATCTACGAGCAGTACTTC
J gene: TRBJ2-7
clone size: once
CDR3 length: 17
D gene: TRBD1
V gene: TRBV14

CDR3 protein: CASKAQGVQPQHF
CDR3 DNA: TGTGCCAGTAAGGCACAGGGGGTACAGCCCCAGCATTTT
J gene: TRBJ1-5
clone size: .
CDR3 length: 13
D gene: TRBD1
V gene: TRBV19

CDR3 protein: CASSAQGEYGYTF
CDR3 DNA: TGTGCCAGCAGCGCACAGGGGGAATATGGCTACACCTTC
J gene: TRBJ1-2
clone size: .
CDR3 length: 13
D gene: TRBD1
V gene: TRBV7-9

CDR3 protein: CAGKRTGTYEQYF
CDR3 DNA: TGTGCCGGAAAAAGGACAGGGACCTACGAGCAGTACTTC
J gene: TRBJ2-7
clone size: .
CDR3 length: 13
D gene: TRBD1
V gene: TRBV28

CDR3 protein: CASSPAATDTQYF
CDR3 DNA: TGTGCCAGCAGCCCGGCAGCCACAGATACGCAGTATTTT
J gene: TRBJ2-3
clone size: .
CDR3 length: 13
D gene: .
V gene: TRBV11-1